This is a list of T cell receptor beta chains from one sample in a study of T cells after yellow fever vaccination. Each CDR3 protein is one row after TCRdb ran MiXCR on the 5' RACE reads. The data show 300,000 to 450,000 distinct CDR3 sequences, around 8.1% seen once. Sequences were derived from PBMCs, sampled approximately 47 days after the first yellow fever vaccination. The receptors derive from a man between 18 and 35 years old who received the YFV17D yellow fever vaccine. CDR3s include the opening cysteine and the closing phenylalanine or tryptophan. Fields, in order: J gene, V gene, D gene, clone size, CDR3 protein, CDR3 DNA. The D gene is left open where the match is weak. Clone size, where shown, is once, few, many, or a class for clones that have expanded.

J: TRBJ2-2; V: TRBV5-1; D: TRBD2; size: few; CDR3: CASSLAVAGDTGELFF; DNA: TGCGCCAGCAGCTTGGCGGTAGCGGGGGACACCGGGGAGCTGTTTTTT
J: TRBJ2-1; V: TRBV20-1; D: TRBD2; size: few; CDR3: CSARDPRGAYNEQFF; DNA: TGCAGTGCTAGAGATCCGCGGGGGGCCTACAATGAGCAGTTCTTC
J: TRBJ2-5; V: TRBV5-4; D: NA; size: NA; CDR3: CASRVQGQETQYF; DNA: TGTGCCAGCAGAGTGCAGGGGCAAGAGACCCAGTACTTC
J: TRBJ1-1; V: TRBV4-3; D: NA; size: few; CDR3: CASSQDARGGAGTEAFF; DNA: TGCGCCAGCAGCCAAGATGCTCGGGGGGGCGCGGGGACTGAAGCTTTCTTT
J: TRBJ2-1; V: TRBV7-2; D: NA; size: NA; CDR3: CASSLDVKTEKQFF; DNA: TGTGCCAGCAGCCTGGACGTTAAGACCGAGAAGCAGTTCTTC
J: TRBJ2-2; V: TRBV24-1; D: TRBD1; size: few; CDR3: CATSDPLRTGAGELFF; DNA: TGTGCCACCAGTGACCCTCTCCGGACAGGGGCCGGGGAGCTGTTTTTT
J: TRBJ2-5; V: TRBV9; D: NA; size: few; CDR3: CASSASVAGETQYF; DNA: TGTGCCAGCAGCGCATCCGTAGCAGGGGAGACCCAGTACTTC
J: TRBJ1-6; V: TRBV3-1; D: NA; size: many; CDR3: CASSPAAGNSPLHF; DNA: TGTGCCAGCAGCCCTGCGGCGGGTAATTCACCCCTCCACTTT
J: TRBJ1-2; V: TRBV15; D: NA; size: NA; CDR3: CATSRDLRSNYGYTF; DNA: TGTGCCACCAGCAGAGATCTGCGTTCTAACTATGGCTACACCTTC
J: TRBJ2-1; V: TRBV15; D: NA; size: NA; CDR3: CATSRGKSSYNEQFF; DNA: TGTGCCACCAGCAGGGGCAAGAGCTCCTACAATGAGCAGTTCTTC
J: TRBJ1-6; V: TRBV6-5; D: TRBD1; size: NA; CDR3: CASSNRGRGSNSPLHF; DNA: TGTGCCAGCAGTAACAGGGGGCGCGGAAGTAATTCACCCCTCCACTTT
J: TRBJ2-7; V: TRBV6-5; D: NA; size: NA; CDR3: CASSYSKYRYEQYF; DNA: TGTGCCAGCAGTTACTCGAAATACCGTTACGAGCAGTACTTC
J: TRBJ1-3; V: TRBV5-1; D: TRBD1; size: NA; CDR3: CASSEQGAGNTIYF; DNA: TGCGCCAGCAGCGAACAGGGGGCTGGAAACACCATATATTTT
J: TRBJ1-2; V: TRBV20-1; D: NA; size: NA; CDR3: CSASDADGVSWGYTF; DNA: TGCAGTGCTAGTGATGCGGACGGAGTTTCCTGGGGCTACACCTTC
J: TRBJ2-7; V: TRBV5-5; D: TRBD2; size: NA; CDR3: CASSTTGTSGGPTYEQYF; DNA: TGTGCCAGCAGCACAACCGGGACTAGCGGGGGCCCCACCTACGAGCAGTACTTC
J: TRBJ1-4; V: TRBV18; D: TRBD1; size: few; CDR3: CASSPTGVNEKLFF; DNA: TGTGCCAGCTCACCAACAGGGGTTAATGAAAAACTGTTTTTT